The 24 T cell receptor beta chains listed next were all sequenced from one sample in a study of cytomegalovirus exposure and HLA in healthy donors (dated by TCRdb to 2016 to 2017). Library generation was performed with the immunoSEQ multiplex PCR assay. For the multiplex PCR, a mixture combining 60 forward primers for TCR Vbeta segments and 13 reverse primers for TCR Jbeta segments was used. TCRdb limited this immuneACCESS table to in-frame rearrangements with V and J called. A share of clones is missing; checked studies link under half to unresolved V genes, and the rest is unexplained. In all, the sample holds around 150,000 clones, and about 76% of those were seen once. Clones ranked in the top ten supply around 2.1% of the sample. The sequenced material came from PBMCs. The receptors stem from a female donor in good health and CMV-seronegative.

The rearrangement links TRBV5-1 to TRBJ2-1; 9 nucleotides agree with TRBD1. CDR3 length: 15 residues. J lost 0 bases, V lost 4 bases, and 2 bases had no gene match. Germline V lookup: CDR1 SGHRS, CDR2 YFSETQ. CDR3 sequence: CASSVDRGSYNEQFF. CDR3 DNA sequence: TGCGCCAGCAGCGTGGACAGGGGCTCCTACAATGAGCAGTTCTTC.

This chain joins TRBV5-1 and TRBJ1-1, with 9 bases matching TRBD1. The germline V gene encodes CDR1 SGHRS and CDR2 YFSETQ. V was clipped by 5 bases and J by 8 bases; unmatched bases: 4. The CDR3 spans 12 residues. The CDR3 region is CASRVTGGEAFF. CDR3 sequence (DNA): TGCGCCAGCAGGGTGACAGGGGGGGAAGCTTTCTTT.

This clone has a single count. The chain uses TRBV5-1 and TRBJ1-1, with 8 bases fitting TRBD1. This CDR3 is 14 amino acids long. The germline V gene encodes CDR1 SGHRS and CDR2 YFSETQ. Trimming took 4 bases from V and 3 from J; bases not matched to a gene: 5. CDR3 protein: CASSVTGEYTEAFF. The CDR3 DNA reads as TGCGCCAGCAGCGTGACAGGGGAGTACACTGAAGCTTTCTTT.

The rearrangement links TRBV19 to TRBJ2-1, with a possible D match to TRBD1 (6 bases). Deletions cut 8 bases from V and 8 bases from J, with 19 bases between. The CDR3 runs 14 residues. Germline lookup yields CDR1 LNHDA and CDR2 SQIVND (reference sequence). CDR3 region: CASSVRAGVHEQFF. The CDR3 DNA is TGTGCCAGTTCGGTTCGGGCAGGGGTGCATGAGCAGTTCTTC.

The J gene is TRBJ2-1, the V gene TRBV7-8; 10 nucleotides match TRBD2. Trimming cost V 4 bases and J 5 bases; bases outside gene matches: 11. CDR3 length: 17 residues. The germline gives CDR1 SGHVS, CDR2 FQNEAQ. The CDR3 DNA reads TGTGCCAGCAGCTCCCAGTATACTAGCGGGACGGACAATGAGCAGTTCTTC. Protein sequence: CASSSQYTSGTDNEQFF. The variable domain in full, completed from reference TRBV7-8 and TRBJ2-1, reads GAGVSQSPRYKVAKRGQDVALRCDPISGHVSLFWYQQALGQGPEFLTYFQNEAQLDKSGLPSDRFFAERPEGSVSTLKIQRTQQEDSAVYLCASSSQYTSGTDNEQFFGPGTRLTVL.

This sequence joins TRBV10-3 and TRBJ1-2; TRBD1 matches 7 bases. CDR3 length equals 13 residues. Germline assignment: CDR1 ENHRY and CDR2 SYGVKD. After removal of 4 bases from V and 4 bases from J, the junction contained 3 bases not matched to a gene. The CDR3 sequence: CAISGDSPYGYTF. Here the CDR3 DNA reads TGTGCCATCAGTGGGGACAGCCCCTATGGCTACACCTTC.

J is TRBJ2-7 and V is TRBV5-6; maybe TRBD1 (6 bases). V was shortened by 1 base and J by 12 bases, with 26 bases between the two germline ends. The CDR3 extends over 16 amino acids. Germline CDR1 and CDR2: SGHDT and YYEEEE. This chain's CDR3 is CASSLFWQGTPQEGYF. The CDR3, as DNA: TGTGCCAGCAGCTTGTTCTGGCAGGGGACCCCCCAAGAGGGGTACTTC.

V and J are TRBV11-2 and TRBJ2-5, with D perhaps TRBD1 (6 bases). There are 13 residues in the CDR3. V lost 3 bases, J lost 3 bases, and 8 bases lay in between. Germline V lookup: CDR1 SGHAT, CDR2 FQNNGV. CDR3 nucleotide sequence: TGTGCCAGCAGCTTTCCAGGGGAAGAGACCCAGTACTTC. This translates into CASSFPGEETQYF.

The chain recombines TRBV19 with TRBJ2-3, with D perhaps matching TRBD2 (6 bases). The CDR3 is 14 amino acids. The V and J ends lost 7 bases and 2 bases respectively, with 13 bases between them. CDR1 and CDR2 (germline): LNHDA, SQIVND (reference sequence). The CDR3 DNA is TGTGCCAGTACCGGGAGTCCTTCCACAGATACGCAGTATTTT. It yields the protein CASTGSPSTDTQYF.

The J gene is TRBJ1-1, the V gene TRBV5-1; 12 bases fit TRBD1. V shed 3 bases, J shed 4 bases, and the junction held 4 bases outside the gene matches. The length of the CDR3 is 15 residues. Germline CDR1 is SGHRS and CDR2 is YFSETQ. This CDR3 is CASSWGTGGGTEAFF. CDR3 DNA: TGCGCCAGCAGCTGGGGGACAGGGGGCGGCACTGAAGCTTTCTTT.

This clone has more than one count but fewer than ten. The chain carries TRBV6-4 and TRBJ2-3; 11 bases match TRBD2. CDR3 length: 15 residues. V trimming: 3 bases; J trimming: 4 bases; junction bases outside the gene matches: 3. The germline V gene has CDR1 MRHNA and CDR2 SNTAGT. CDR3 loop: CASSEFSGGADTQYF. The CDR3 bases are TGTGCCAGCAGTGAATTTAGCGGGGGGGCAGATACGCAGTATTTT.

This chain connects TRBV29-1 to TRBJ1-2, with TRBD1 matching 12 bases. Per the germline V gene, CDR1 is SQVTM and CDR2 is ANQGSEA. The CDR3 loop spans 13 amino acids. With 7 bases clipped from V and 8 bases from J, the junction kept 8 bases outside the gene matches. The CDR3 is CSDQGQGARGYTF. The CDR3 bases are TGCAGCGACCAGGGACAGGGGGCGAGGGGCTACACCTTC. The whole variable domain, remainder taken from reference TRBV29-1 and TRBJ1-2, is SAVISQKPSRDICQRGTSLTIQCQVDSQVTMMFWYRQQPGQSLTLIATANQGSEATYESGFVIDKFPISRPNLTFSTLTVSNMSPEDSSIYLCSDQGQGARGYTFGSGTRLTVV.

This clone was picked up a small number of times. The CDR3 reads CAISNQGNTGELFF. The DNA for the CDR3 is TGTGCCATTTCCAATCAGGGGAACACCGGGGAGCTGTTTTTT. J is TRBJ2-2 and V is TRBV2, with TRBD1 as a possible D gene (5 bases). V lost 10 bases and J 1 base, leaving 13 bases between the germline ends. Per the germline V gene, CDR1 is SNHLY and CDR2 is FYNNEI. The CDR3 is 14 residues long.

The rearrangement joins TRBV10-1 to TRBJ2-1; 7 bases are shared with TRBD2. Trimming took 2 bases from V and 8 from J; bases not matched to a gene: 9. Per germline, CDR1 WNHNN and CDR2 SYGVQD (reference sequence). The length of the CDR3 is 15 residues. CDR3 in amino acids: CASSETRGRGDEQFF. DNA of the CDR3: TGCGCCAGCAGTGAGACCCGGGGACGGGGGGATGAGCAGTTCTTC.

The V call is TRBV4-1, the J call TRBJ1-2, with TRBD1 identical over 7 bases. After removal of 4 bases from V and 5 bases from J, the junction contained 4 bases not matched to a gene. From germline, CDR1 is MGHRA and CDR2 YSYEKL. This CDR3 has 13 residues. The CDR3 DNA follows: TGCGCCAGCAGCCCGGGGACAGTGTATGGCTACACCTTC. Translating it yields CASSPGTVYGYTF.

The chain has TRBV4-1 and TRBJ2-3, with TRBD1 identical over 12 bases. Germline values: CDR1 MGHRA, CDR2 YSYEKL. V was pared by 0 bases and J by 0 bases, with 7 bases of the junction left unmatched. This CDR3 has 19 residues. This CDR3 is CASSQDRDRGQGSTDTQYF. The CDR3 nucleotides are TGCGCCAGCAGCCAAGATCGGGACAGGGGGCAAGGTAGCACAGATACGCAGTATTTT.

This clone was counted only a few times. The V call is TRBV4-2, the J call TRBJ1-2; D perhaps matches TRBD1 (6 bases). This CDR3 spans 16 amino acids. Per the germline V gene, CDR1 is LGHNA and CDR2 is YNFKEQ. Trimming pared 5 bases from V and 2 bases from J, leaving 18 bases between. The CDR3, as DNA: TGTGCCAGCAGCTCAGCCAGGGGCGCTCTCAACTATGGCTACACCTTC. Protein: CASSSARGALNYGYTF.

This clone was detected only once. The chain uses TRBV5-6 and TRBJ2-4, with TRBD2 as a possible D gene (6 bases). Germline-derived CDR1 and CDR2 are SGHDT and YYEEEE. V was cut by 4 bases and J by 3 bases, with 14 bases left in between. The CDR3 is 15 amino acids. The CDR3 DNA is TGTGCCAGCAGCAGCCGGGAGATCGGCAAAAACATTCAGTACTTC. This gives the protein CASSSREIGKNIQYF.

The chain employs TRBV5-4 and TRBJ1-5; perhaps TRBD1 as D (5 bases). V was pared by 0 bases and J by 7 bases, with 14 bases between. CDR1 and CDR2 from the germline V gene are SGHNT and YYREEE (reference sequence). The CDR3 covers 15 residues. The CDR3 region has the DNA TGTGCCAGCAGCTTGGGAACGGATAAGGGGCAGCCCCAGCATTTT. Its protein is CASSLGTDKGQPQHF.

As DNA, the CDR3 is TGTGCCAGCAGCTTAGTGGGGGCGACTGAAGCTTTCTTT. Translated, it gives CASSLVGATEAFF. The V call is TRBV7-9, the J call TRBJ1-1; the D gene is possibly TRBD1 (6 bases). Trimming shortened V by 1 base and J by 5 bases, and 8 bases separated the two germline ends. CDR1 is SEHNR, CDR2 FQNEAQ, per germline (reference sequence). This CDR3 has 13 residues.

Regarding this clone: This sample also contains other DNA sequences that code for the same CDR3. The rearrangement uses TRBV7-3 and TRBJ2-7, with D perhaps matching TRBD2 (6 bases). The V and J ends lost 0 bases and 3 bases respectively, with 6 bases between them. Germline-derived CDR1 and CDR2 are SGHTA and FQGTGA. The CDR3 runs to 13 residues. In DNA form, the CDR3 reads TGTGCCAGCAGCTTAACCGGGGGCTACGAGCAGTACTTC. Translated: CASSLTGGYEQYF.

This chain links TRBV11-2 with TRBJ1-2, with no clear D. Germline values: CDR1 SGHAT, CDR2 FQNNGV. With 1 base removed from V and 6 bases from J, the gap between germline ends came to 21 bases. CDR3 length: 17 residues. CDR3 sequence: CASSLGPGAGFKDGYTF. Written as DNA, the CDR3 is TGTGCCAGCAGCTTAGGCCCGGGTGCGGGGTTCAAAGATGGCTACACCTTC.

The chain is built from TRBV19 and TRBJ2-7, with 15 bases identical to TRBD2. The CDR3 totals 17 residues. V lost 4 bases and J lost 0; bases outside the gene matches: 4. Per the germline V gene, CDR1 is LNHDA and CDR2 is SQIVND (reference sequence). DNA of the CDR3: TGTGCCAGTAGTAGGGGACTAGCGGGGGGATTCTCCTACGAGCAGTACTTC. Translating gives CASSRGLAGGFSYEQYF.

The V gene is TRBV29-1, the J gene TRBJ1-2, with D hard to call. V dropped 7 bases and J dropped 4 bases, with 10 bases sitting between them. The germline CDR1 and CDR2 sequences are SQVTM and ANQGSEA. The CDR3 loop spans 11 amino acids. The CDR3 DNA reads as TGCAGCGCCCGATTCAGCTATGGCTACACCTTC. Its translation is CSARFSYGYTF.